A single sample is the source of the 17 T cell receptor beta chains below, sequenced in a study of patients and donors after allogeneic stem cell transplantation (dated by TCRdb to between 2020 and 2021). The library was generated by RT-PCR. Sequencer: NextSeq 550. Using fastp at Q25 and MiXCR, TCRdb reprocessed the public reads and kept productive beta chains. Entries that share a CDR3 protein sequence are merged under the most common genes and DNA. In this sample the table shows approximately 20,000 distinct CDR3 sequences, 4.9% of which occur a single time. The ten largest clones represent approximately 42% of the sample. Sequenced sample: blood, either unsorted or a sorted T cell fraction (not recorded which). These receptors were taken from a human donor who was either an allogeneic HSCT recipient or a stem cell or donor lymphocyte infusion donor (not recorded which). It is not recorded whose cells these are; they may come from a transplant donor.

Ten or more counts support this clonotype. The gene calls are TRBV5-4 and TRBJ2-7, with D unclear. The germline V and J ends were trimmed by 4 bases and 3 bases, with 8 bases remaining between them. This CDR3 comprises 12 residues. From germline, CDR1 is SGHNT and CDR2 YYREEE (reference sequence). CDR3 sequence (DNA): TGTGCCAGCAGCCTCCTAAACTACGAGCAGTACTTC. This translates into CASSLLNYEQYF. Full variable domain (remainder filled in from reference TRBV5-4 and TRBJ2-7): ETGVTQSPTHLIKTRGQQVTLRCSSQSGHNTVSWYQQALGQGPQFIFQYYREEENGRGNFPPRFSGLQFPNYSSELNVNALELDDSALYLCASSLLNYEQYFGPGTRLTVT.

This clonotype was counted many times. V gene TRBV5-1 combines with J gene TRBJ2-1, with no clear D. V lost 2 bases and J lost 3, with 0 bases in between. Germline lookup yields CDR1 SGHRS and CDR2 YFSETQ. CDR3 length: 11 residues. The CDR3 DNA is TGCGCCAGCAGCTTCTACAATGAGCAGTTCTTC. As protein: CASSFYNEQFF. The full variable domain, in which reference TRBV5-1 and TRBJ2-1 provide the parts outside the CDR3, is KAGVTQTPRYLIKTRGQQVTLSCSPISGHRSVSWYQQTPGQGLQFLFEYFSETQRNKGNFPGRFSGRQFSNSRSEMNVSTLELGDSALYLCASSFYNEQFFGPGTRLTVL.

The gene calls are TRBV5-1 and TRBJ1-1; 9 positions match TRBD1. The length of the CDR3 is 15 residues. From germline, CDR1 is SGHRS and CDR2 YFSETQ. The junction had 4 bases not matched to a gene; V was cut back by 1 base and J by 3 bases. The CDR3 reads CASSLNGTGYTEAFF. In nucleotides, the CDR3 is TGCGCCAGCAGCTTGAACGGGACAGGGTACACTGAAGCTTTCTTT.

This clonotype was detected only a few times. The V and J genes are TRBV7-9 and TRBJ1-4; 11 nucleotides agree with TRBD1. Per the germline V gene, CDR1 is SEHNR and CDR2 is FQNEAQ (reference sequence). V shed 7 bases, J shed 8 bases, and the junction held 6 bases outside the gene matches. The CDR3 runs 14 residues. The DNA for the CDR3 is TGTGCCAGCAACGGACAGGGGGCTGGAGAAAAACTGTTTTTT. It yields the protein CASNGQGAGEKLFF.

This clonotype was detected ten times or more. The rearrangement links TRBV12-3 or TRBV12-4 to TRBJ2-3, with TRBD2 matching over 7 bases. The CDR3 sequence is 16 residues long. The junction had 11 bases not matched to a gene; V was cut back by 6 bases and J by 2 bases. CDR3 sequence reads: CASRQGLAEITDTQYF. The CDR3 coding sequence is TGTGCCAGCAGACAAGGCCTAGCGGAGATCACAGATACGCAGTATTTT.

This clonotype has a count of ten or more. The chain combines TRBV24-1 with TRBJ1-5; unclear D gene. The germline CDR1 and CDR2 sequences are KGHDR and SFDVKD. The V gene lost 3 bases and the J gene lost 6 bases, with 2 bases spanning the gap. The CDR3 spans 11 residues. CDR3 residues: CATSDPQPQHF. CDR3 coding DNA: TGTGCCACCAGTGATCCTCAGCCCCAGCATTTT.

This clonotype was counted at least ten times. The chain recombines TRBV7-9 with TRBJ1-1; TRBD1 aligns across 7 bases. Per germline, CDR1 SEHNR and CDR2 FQNEAQ (reference sequence). Trimming took 5 bases from V and 4 from J; bases not matched to a gene: 4. The length of the CDR3 is 13 residues. CDR3 protein: CASSPAGGTEAFF. The CDR3, as DNA: TGTGCCAGCAGCCCGGCAGGGGGCACTGAAGCTTTCTTT.

This clonotype was detected ten times or more. This sequence joins TRBV5-5 and TRBJ1-6, with D tentatively TRBD1 (6 bases). The CDR3 has 16 amino acids. Trimming pared 4 bases from V and 0 bases from J, leaving 11 bases between. CDR1 is SGHKS, CDR2 YYEKEE, per germline (reference sequence). The CDR3 region has the DNA TGTGCCAGCAGCAAAGGACAGAGCTCCTATAATTCACCCCTCCACTTT. Amino acid sequence: CASSKGQSSYNSPLHF.

This chain links TRBV6-2 or TRBV6-3 with TRBJ2-1; D is possibly TRBD2 (5 bases). CDR1 and CDR2 from the germline V gene are MNHEY and SVGEGT. Trimming left V 0 bases short and J 1 base short, with 10 bases between. This CDR3 spans 16 amino acids. DNA for the CDR3: TGTGCCAGCAGTTACTCGTACGGGGTTTCCTACAATGAGCAGTTCTTC. Its protein product is CASSYSYGVSYNEQFF.

The chain has TRBV19 and TRBJ2-3; TRBD2 aligns across 9 bases. CDR3 length: 15 amino acids. Germline CDR1 reads LNHDA; CDR2 reads SQIVND (reference sequence). V gave up 3 bases and J gave up 0 bases; unmatched junction bases: 1. CDR3 DNA sequence: TGTGCCAGTAGTATCAGCGGGAGGAGCACAGATACGCAGTATTTT. It translates to CASSISGRSTDTQYF. Based on the CDR3 plus reference TRBV19 and TRBJ2-3, the full variable domain is DGGITQSPKYLFRKEGQNVTLSCEQNLNHDAMYWYRQDPGQGLRLIYYSQIVNDFQKGDIAEGYSVSREKKESFPLTVTSAQKNPTAFYLCASSISGRSTDTQYFGPGTRLTVL.

This clonotype was observed many times. This rearrangement joins TRBV20-1 to TRBJ1-5; the match to TRBD1 covers 8 bases. The CDR3 consists of 13 residues. Trimming took 0 bases from V and 7 from J; bases not matched to a gene: 2. From germline, CDR1 is DFQATT and CDR2 SNEGSKA (reference sequence). In DNA form, the CDR3 reads TGCAGTGCTAGAGAGAACAGGGGGCAGCCCCAGCATTTT. Its translation: CSARENRGQPQHF.

This clonotype was seen at least ten times. The chain recombines TRBV24-1 with TRBJ2-1; a possible D gene is TRBD2 (6 bases). In germline, CDR1 is KGHDR, CDR2 SFDVKD. This CDR3 contains 15 residues. Trimming took 2 bases from V and 5 from J, leaving 12 bases between them. CDR3 sequence reads: CATSDSSSGNNEQFF. The DNA for the CDR3 is TGTGCCACCAGTGATTCGAGTAGCGGCAACAATGAGCAGTTCTTC.

There are many counts of this clonotype. The chain combines TRBV7-7 with TRBJ2-7; unclear D gene. The CDR3 length is 14 residues. Looked up from germline, CDR1 is SSHAT and CDR2 is FNYEAQ (reference sequence). V was shortened by 4 bases and J by 3 bases, with 13 bases between the two germline ends. The CDR3 region has the DNA TGTGCCAGCAGCTACCGGTTTGGAAACTACGAGCAGTACTTC. As protein: CASSYRFGNYEQYF.

This clonotype was seen many times. V gene TRBV20-1 combines with J gene TRBJ2-1, with TRBD2 matching over 14 bases. This CDR3 is 15 amino acids long. CDR1 and CDR2 (germline): DFQATT, SNEGSKA (reference sequence). The V segment lost 2 bases and the J segment 5 bases; nucleotides outside the gene matches: 2. CDR3 nucleotide sequence: TGCAGTGCTAGATGGGGACTAGCGGGAGACAATGAGCAGTTCTTC. It codes for CSARWGLAGDNEQFF.

This clonotype was counted at least ten times. V and J are TRBV7-9 and TRBJ2-3; D is uncertain. The CDR3 spans 15 residues. Per the germline V gene, CDR1 is SEHNR and CDR2 is FQNEAQ (reference sequence). Between the trimmed V and J ends, which lost 5 bases and 1 base, there was a span of 13 bases. CDR3: CASSLRASGTDTQYF. DNA of the CDR3: TGTGCCAGCAGCCTCCGCGCATCCGGCACAGATACGCAGTATTTT.

This clonotype was observed many times. The chain is built from TRBV29-1 and TRBJ2-5; TRBD1 aligns across 7 bases. J was trimmed by 0 bases and V by 7 bases; bases with no gene match: 2. Germline V gene data show CDR1 as SQVTM and CDR2 as ANQGSEA. CDR3 size: 12 residues. In DNA form, the CDR3 reads TGCAGCGCGGACAGGTACCAAGAGACCCAGTACTTC. Its translation is CSADRYQETQYF.

This clonotype turned up a few times. V gene TRBV3-1 combines with J gene TRBJ1-6, with D unclear. The germline V gene encodes CDR1 LGHDT and CDR2 YNNKEL (reference sequence). The germline V and J ends were trimmed by 4 bases and 8 bases, with 18 bases remaining between them. CDR3 length equals 16 residues. The chain's CDR3 is CASSPWTGAIYSPLHF. DNA for the CDR3: TGTGCCAGCAGCCCTTGGACCGGAGCCATTTATTCACCCCTCCACTTT.